This T cell receptor beta chain came from a study of graft-versus-host responses after intestinal transplantation. On this clone: Antigen unknown.

Deletions cut 3 bases from V and 10 bases from J, with 13 bases between. The CDR3 is 13 residues long. Germline assignment: CDR1 SGHDN and CDR2 FVKESK. General study findings and limits: Researchers found GvH clones in recipient marrow, and some showed up first in ileum or blood. Patients with graft-donor T cell macrochimerism had high graft-versus-host to host-versus-graft clonal ratios in allografts.

TCRdb keeps only in-frame clones here, not all; method: immunoSEQ multiplex PCR. Of approximately 80,000 clones in the sample, about 89% were seen once. The specimen was unstimulated CD4+ T cells sorted from spleen or lymph node cells, collected before intestinal transplant. The chain links TRBV14 to TRBJ2-1; possibly TRBD2 for D (5 bases). The receptor was isolated from a human donor who received an intestinal transplant. The CDR3 nucleotides are TGTGCCAGCAGCCAGGGCGGTTGGGAGGAGCAGTTCTTC. It is translated as CASSQGGWEEQFF.